The rows below give T cell receptor beta chains drawn from one sample of a study of CD8 T cells in ankylosing spondylitis. One entry per CDR3 protein results from TCRdb running MiXCR on the 5' RACE reads. This repertoire shows 150,000 to 200,000 distinct CDR3 sequences, roughly 13% found once; its top ten account for about 11%. Sequenced input: blood, either unsorted or a sorted T cell fraction (not recorded which). The receptors come from a female donor with ankylosing spondylitis or in good health (not recorded which). CDR3s leave out the opening cysteine and the closing phenylalanine or tryptophan. Each record gives: CDR3 protein, V gene, clone size. Some rows mark clone size as missing; the rest say once, few, many or name a class of expanded clone.

cdr3_aa: ASSLTGPSTGELF
v_call: TRBV7-3
clone_size: -

cdr3_aa: ASNPTGVNTEAF
v_call: TRBV6-1
clone_size: once

cdr3_aa: ASGGGWDDGYT
v_call: TRBV4-2
clone_size: -

cdr3_aa: ASTASPLTYEQY
v_call: TRBV11-2
clone_size: many

cdr3_aa: ASSVASTGNLREQY
v_call: TRBV5-1
clone_size: -

cdr3_aa: ASSPGHAMLYEQY
v_call: TRBV6-1
clone_size: -

cdr3_aa: ASSLGAFGTNEQF
v_call: TRBV5-1
clone_size: many

cdr3_aa: ASALRGVVAF
v_call: TRBV7-2
clone_size: -

cdr3_aa: ASSYSTQGNTEAF
v_call: TRBV6-5
clone_size: -

cdr3_aa: AIRTTLANTGELF
v_call: TRBV10-3
clone_size: -

cdr3_aa: ASSLTGNQPQH
v_call: TRBV5-1
clone_size: many

cdr3_aa: ASSLGRMNEQF
v_call: TRBV7-7
clone_size: many

cdr3_aa: SASAWAPDTQY
v_call: TRBV20-1
clone_size: many

cdr3_aa: ASSLKGGNTEAF
v_call: TRBV18
clone_size: few

cdr3_aa: SAELTGRNQPQH
v_call: TRBV20-1
clone_size: many

cdr3_aa: ASSSTGGIGNEQF
v_call: TRBV12-3/TRBV12-4
clone_size: many

cdr3_aa: SAREDTYGYT
v_call: TRBV20-1
clone_size: many

cdr3_aa: ASGATDTQY
v_call: TRBV6-6
clone_size: many

cdr3_aa: ASSSQWGTEAF
v_call: TRBV7-3
clone_size: -

cdr3_aa: ASSFGSLSGPGEKLF
v_call: TRBV12-3/TRBV12-4
clone_size: few

cdr3_aa: ATGSKGFEQF
v_call: TRBV10-3
clone_size: many

cdr3_aa: ASSLVSGSNQPQH
v_call: TRBV7-6
clone_size: few

cdr3_aa: ASSFTTSGSSYEQY
v_call: TRBV7-2
clone_size: many

cdr3_aa: SARDQELAGGPGEQY
v_call: TRBV20-1
clone_size: few

cdr3_aa: SVEGQINEQF
v_call: TRBV29-1
clone_size: -

cdr3_aa: ASSSWPGTPNYGYT
v_call: TRBV7-2
clone_size: many

cdr3_aa: ASSLIGQPAMEVGYT
v_call: TRBV5-1
clone_size: many

cdr3_aa: SAPEVSGSWYEQF
v_call: TRBV20-1
clone_size: -

cdr3_aa: ASSLSQGLNQPQH
v_call: TRBV12-3/TRBV12-4
clone_size: many

cdr3_aa: ASSLSPGGYGYT
v_call: TRBV12-3/TRBV12-4
clone_size: many

cdr3_aa: ASSPQRSSGPETQY
v_call: TRBV19
clone_size: few

cdr3_aa: SAQRPGVETQY
v_call: TRBV29-1
clone_size: many

cdr3_aa: SARDPGGVLAF
v_call: TRBV20-1
clone_size: many

cdr3_aa: SVTHRGHTDTQY
v_call: TRBV20-1
clone_size: many

cdr3_aa: ASSLVTALNTEAF
v_call: TRBV5-5
clone_size: few

cdr3_aa: ASSRGGASSTDTQY
v_call: TRBV7-3
clone_size: many

cdr3_aa: ASSSGLQGRRGEQF
v_call: TRBV7-2
clone_size: many

cdr3_aa: ASSRDPNTGELF
v_call: TRBV5-1
clone_size: many

cdr3_aa: AISELGLAGQDSYNEQF
v_call: TRBV10-3
clone_size: -

cdr3_aa: ASSVSPGGGTNTIY
v_call: TRBV9
clone_size: -

cdr3_aa: ASSLNQGKGADTQY
v_call: TRBV5-6
clone_size: -

cdr3_aa: SQRTVQETQY
v_call: TRBV20-1
clone_size: -

cdr3_aa: ASSPFLGNEAF
v_call: TRBV7-2
clone_size: many

cdr3_aa: SVEGNFMRETYEQY
v_call: TRBV29-1
clone_size: many

cdr3_aa: SASGRTYNEQF
v_call: TRBV20-1
clone_size: -

cdr3_aa: ASRATGEYGYT
v_call: TRBV12-3/TRBV12-4
clone_size: few

cdr3_aa: ASSHRRQVYNEQF
v_call: TRBV5-1
clone_size: many

cdr3_aa: ASSRGWSTLNTEAF
v_call: TRBV9
clone_size: many

cdr3_aa: ASNRGPSQNEQF
v_call: TRBV9
clone_size: -

cdr3_aa: ASSFGFSGGYEQY
v_call: TRBV5-1
clone_size: many

cdr3_aa: ASSQGDRGNTEAF
v_call: TRBV4-1
clone_size: many

cdr3_aa: ASRFSGIGNNEQF
v_call: TRBV28
clone_size: few